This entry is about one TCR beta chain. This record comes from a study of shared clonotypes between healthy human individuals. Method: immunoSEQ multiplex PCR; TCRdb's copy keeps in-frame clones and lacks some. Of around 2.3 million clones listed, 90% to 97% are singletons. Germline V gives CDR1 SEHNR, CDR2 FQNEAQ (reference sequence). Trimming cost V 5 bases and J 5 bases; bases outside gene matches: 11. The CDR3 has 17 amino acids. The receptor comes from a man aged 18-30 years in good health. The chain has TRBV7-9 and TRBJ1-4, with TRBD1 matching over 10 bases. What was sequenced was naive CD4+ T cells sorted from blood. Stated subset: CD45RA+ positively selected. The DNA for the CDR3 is TGTGCCAGCAGCATCGACAGGGGGCCTTTCCGAAATGAAAAACTGTTTTTT. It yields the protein CASSIDRGPFRNEKLFF.